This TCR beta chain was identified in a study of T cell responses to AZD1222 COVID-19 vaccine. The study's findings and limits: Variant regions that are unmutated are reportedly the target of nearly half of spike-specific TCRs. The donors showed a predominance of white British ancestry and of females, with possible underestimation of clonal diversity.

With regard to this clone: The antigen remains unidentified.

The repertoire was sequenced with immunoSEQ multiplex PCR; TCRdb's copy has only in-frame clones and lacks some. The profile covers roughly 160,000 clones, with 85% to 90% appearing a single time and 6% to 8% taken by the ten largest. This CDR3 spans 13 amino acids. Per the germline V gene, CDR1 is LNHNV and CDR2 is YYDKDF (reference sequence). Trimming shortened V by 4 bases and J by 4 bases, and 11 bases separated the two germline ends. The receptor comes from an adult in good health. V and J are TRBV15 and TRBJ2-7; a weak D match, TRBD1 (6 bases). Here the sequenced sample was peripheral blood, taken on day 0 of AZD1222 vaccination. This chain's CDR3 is CATSTLTGYEQYV. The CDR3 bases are TGTGCCACCAGCACCCTTACAGGGTACGAGCAGTACGTC.